The 28 T cell receptor beta chains below all came from one sample that was sequenced in a study of neoadjuvant nivolumab and ipilimumab in lung cancer. Data came from immunoSEQ multiplex PCR; TCRdb stores just in-frame clones and leaves some out. The data contain about 29,000 clones, 65% to 85% of them seen just once; the ten biggest clones take up around 5.1%. Material: tumor tissue, obtained after neoadjuvant nivolumab, alone or with ipilimumab, at or shortly before surgery. These receptors were obtained from an adult with non-small cell lung cancer.

The chain has TRBV6-5 and TRBJ1-1, with a possible D match to TRBD1 (5 bases). Germline V gives CDR1 MNHEY, CDR2 SVGAGI. The CDR3 has 15 amino acids. V shed 0 bases and J shed 0 bases, with 8 bases lying between them. CDR3 in amino acids: CASSYSGVLNTEAFF. CDR3 nucleotides: TGTGCCAGCAGTTACTCGGGGGTCCTGAACACTGAAGCTTTCTTT.

The chain combines TRBV14 with TRBJ1-1, with D tentatively TRBD1 (6 bases). Germline values: CDR1 SGHDN, CDR2 FVKESK. V was pared by 4 bases and J by 8 bases, with 17 bases between. The CDR3 runs to 14 residues. CDR3 coding DNA: TGTGCCAGCAGCCCCCTCGGGCAGGGGCACGAAGCTTTCTTT. Its translation: CASSPLGQGHEAFF.

The genes are TRBV5-5 and TRBJ2-3, with D possibly being TRBD1 or TRBD2 (5 bases each). The CDR3 extends over 14 amino acids. The V end lost 4 bases, the J end lost 2 bases, and 11 bases lay between the germline ends. Germline CDR1 is SGHKS and CDR2 is YYEKEE (reference sequence). CDR3 bases: TGTGCCAGCAGCCGGGGACCGGTCACAGATACGCAGTATTTT. Translated, it gives CASSRGPVTDTQYF.

The chain uses TRBV9 and TRBJ2-2; 9 bases fit TRBD2. This CDR3 is 15 amino acids long. V gave up 1 base and J gave up 6 bases; unmatched junction bases: 4. The germline gives CDR1 SGDLS, CDR2 YYNGEE. CDR3 sequence (DNA): TGTGCCAGCAGCGTATTAGCGGGAGTGCCCGGGGAGCTGTTTTTT. It yields the protein CASSVLAGVPGELFF.

V gene TRBV7-8 combines with J gene TRBJ1-1; 12 bases are a match to TRBD1. In germline, CDR1 is SGHVS, CDR2 FQNEAQ. V was pared by 5 bases and J by 10 bases, with 2 bases of the junction left unmatched. The CDR3 is 12 amino acids. The CDR3 protein is CASSRDRGRAFF. CDR3 sequence (DNA): TGTGCCAGCAGCCGGGACAGGGGGCGAGCTTTCTTT.

J is TRBJ1-1 and V is TRBV9, with no clear D. With 0 bases removed from V and 2 bases from J, the gap between germline ends came to 11 bases. The CDR3 is made up of 15 amino acids. The germline V gene has CDR1 SGDLS and CDR2 YYNGEE. DNA for the CDR3: TGTGCCAGCAGCGTAGCTCCCCTAGGCAACACTGAAGCTTTCTTT. This sequence encodes CASSVAPLGNTEAFF.

In regard to this clone: At one of its ends the junction is not consistent with the germline gene, which may arise from a read error. The V and J genes are TRBV19 and TRBJ1-5; D not certain. CDR3 length: 15 residues. Germline CDR1 is LNHDA and CDR2 is SQIVND (reference sequence). CDR3 loop: CASSIEGPINQPQHF. The CDR3 DNA follows: TGTGCCAGTAGTATAGAGGGTCCGATTAATCAACCCCAGCATTTT.

The J gene is TRBJ2-7, the V gene TRBV11-2; 7 nucleotides align to TRBD2. The V segment lost 2 bases and the J segment 0 bases; nucleotides outside the gene matches: 10. This CDR3 region has 17 residues. CDR1 is SGHAT and CDR2 is FQNNGV in the germline V gene. CDR3 sequence: CASSLSSSAGDSYEQYF. The CDR3 DNA is TGTGCCAGCAGCTTAAGCTCGTCGGCGGGGGACTCCTACGAGCAGTACTTC.

The chain links TRBV13 to TRBJ2-7; D gene unclear. Germline V lookup: CDR1 PRHDT, CDR2 FYEKMQ (reference sequence). Deletions cut 4 bases from V and 2 bases from J, with 9 bases between. CDR3 length: 13 residues. DNA of the CDR3: TGTGCCAGCAGCTACAACACCGCCTACGAGCAGTACTTC. Amino acids: CASSYNTAYEQYF.

Here the CDR3 reads CASTSSGFSTDTQYF. Here the CDR3 DNA reads TGTGCCAGCACCTCTAGCGGGTTTAGCACAGATACGCAGTATTTT. The chain is built from TRBV28 and TRBJ2-3, with TRBD2 identical over 8 bases. CDR1 MDHEN and CDR2 SYDVKM come from the germline V gene. The CDR3 extends over 15 amino acids. V lost 7 bases and J lost 0; bases outside the gene matches: 6.

The chain is built from TRBV6-1 and TRBJ2-7, with D possibly matching TRBD2 (6 bases). V lost 0 bases, J lost 2 bases, and 11 bases lay in between. This CDR3 region has 15 residues. CDR1 MNHNS and CDR2 SASEGT come from the germline V gene. In DNA form, the CDR3 reads TGTGCCAGCAGTGAAGCGAAGCGGGTAGCCTACGAGCAGTACTTC. Its translation: CASSEAKRVAYEQYF.

This clone was observed a few times. The chain carries TRBV18 and TRBJ1-2; D is possibly TRBD1 (5 bases). Germline V gives CDR1 KGHSH, CDR2 LQKENI. V was shortened by 3 bases and J by 5 bases, with 16 bases between the two germline ends. The CDR3 consists of 15 residues. The CDR3 is CASSPGTGNDYGYTF. CDR3 DNA sequence: TGTGCCAGCTCACCTGGGACGGGAAATGATTATGGCTACACCTTC.

This chain links TRBV30 with TRBJ2-2, with 7 nucleotides matching TRBD1. The CDR3 spans 15 residues. Germline V gene data show CDR1 as GTSNPN and CDR2 as SVGIG (reference sequence). After removal of 4 bases from V and 1 base from J, the junction contained 6 bases not matched to a gene. CDR3 amino acids: CAWNRDRRNTGELFF. The DNA for the CDR3 is TGTGCCTGGAACCGGGACAGACGGAACACCGGGGAGCTGTTTTTT.

The chain uses TRBV6-1 and TRBJ1-1; D uncertain. In germline, CDR1 is MNHNS, CDR2 SASEGT. The CDR3 has 11 residues. Deletions cut 1 base from V and 11 bases from J, with 8 bases between. The DNA of the CDR3 is TGTGCCAGCAGTGAAGGGATCGGGGCTTTCTTT. This gives the protein CASSEGIGAFF.

This clone turned up a few times. The chain recombines TRBV19 with TRBJ2-3; D might be TRBD2 (6 bases). With 5 bases removed from V and 1 base from J, the gap between germline ends came to 13 bases. Germline-derived CDR1 and CDR2 are LNHDA and SQIVND (reference sequence). The CDR3 extends over 15 amino acids. The CDR3 nucleotides are TGTGCCAGTAGTGAGGGAGGCCTCCGCACAGATACGCAGTATTTT. Translated, it gives CASSEGGLRTDTQYF.

A note on this clone: The germline gene is not matched at one end of the junction; a read error may be the cause. Written as DNA, the CDR3 is TGTGCCGGCAGCGACAGGGGGAACACTGAAGCTTTCTTT. As protein: CAGSDRGNTEAFF. This sequence joins TRBV6-6 and TRBJ1-1; 8 bases are shared with TRBD1. CDR3 size: 13 residues. Germline V gives CDR1 MNHNY, CDR2 SVGAGI (reference sequence).

The gene calls are TRBV7-9 and TRBJ2-7, with a tentative D call TRBD1 (6 bases). Per the germline V gene, CDR1 is SEHNR and CDR2 is FQNEAQ (reference sequence). The CDR3 has 15 amino acids. V was shortened by 5 bases and J by 1 base, with 15 bases between the two germline ends. The CDR3 bases are TGTGCCAGCAGCCGTTCCGGGACAACTTCCTACGAGCAGTACTTC. It specifies CASSRSGTTSYEQYF.

The rearrangement links TRBV7-2 to TRBJ2-1; 7 bases are a match to TRBD2. The CDR3 is made up of 15 amino acids. Germline assignment: CDR1 SGHTA and CDR2 FQGNSA. V trimming: 7 bases; J trimming: 7 bases; junction bases outside the gene matches: 13. CDR3 residues: CASNRGGSWGNEQFF. CDR3 nucleotide sequence: TGTGCCAGCAACCGAGGCGGGAGCTGGGGAAATGAGCAGTTCTTC. The whole variable domain, filled in from reference TRBV7-2 and TRBJ2-1, reads GAGVSQSPSNKVTEKGKDVELRCDPISGHTALYWYRQSLGQGLEFLIYFQGNSAPDKSGLPSDRFSAERTGGSVSTLTIQRTQQEDSAVYLCASNRGGSWGNEQFFGPGTRLTVL.

The gene calls are TRBV5-1 and TRBJ2-7, with 11 bases identical to TRBD1. Germline V gene lookup returns CDR1 SGHRS and CDR2 YFSETQ. V lost 4 bases, J lost 7 bases, and 7 bases stayed unmatched. CDR3 length: 14 amino acids. CDR3 in amino acids: CASSQGQGVTEQYF. The CDR3 bases are TGCGCCAGCAGCCAGGGACAGGGGGTAACAGAGCAGTACTTC.

The chain recombines TRBV25-1 with TRBJ2-3; 7 nucleotides match TRBD2. Germline lookup yields CDR1 MGHDK and CDR2 SYGVNS. The J segment lost 0 bases and the V segment lost 2 bases, leaving 2 bases of the junction unmatched. This CDR3 comprises 15 residues. CDR3 nucleotide sequence: TGTGCCAGCAGTGAAACGGGAGGAAGCACAGATACGCAGTATTTT. This gives the protein CASSETGGSTDTQYF.

This rearrangement joins TRBV7-2 to TRBJ1-2; 7 bases map to TRBD1. V shed 3 bases, J shed 7 bases, and the junction held 5 bases outside the gene matches. CDR1 is SGHTA and CDR2 is FQGNSA in the germline V gene. There are 13 residues in the CDR3. The DNA for the CDR3 is TGTGCCAGCAGCTTTCACCGGGACAGTGGCTACACCTTC. Translation: CASSFHRDSGYTF.

The rearrangement uses TRBV18 and TRBJ2-5, with TRBD1 as a possible D gene (6 bases). Trimming left V 2 bases short and J 1 base short, with 17 bases between. Germline V gene lookup returns CDR1 KGHSH and CDR2 LQKENI. CDR3 length: 17 residues. The CDR3 region has the DNA TGTGCCAGCTCACCAAGGCCCGCAGGGGCTAGCCAAGAGACCCAGTACTTC. Amino acids: CASSPRPAGASQETQYF.

V gene TRBV20-1 combines with J gene TRBJ1-2; D unresolved. The germline V gene has CDR1 DFQATT and CDR2 SNEGSKA (reference sequence). This CDR3 has 11 amino acids. The V and J ends lost 3 bases and 8 bases respectively, with 10 bases between them. The CDR3 coding sequence is TGCAGTGCTAGTCTGGGATCGGGCTACACCTTC. Protein sequence: CSASLGSGYTF.

The chain recombines TRBV27 with TRBJ2-2; 11 positions agree with TRBD1. V was pared by 3 bases and J by 5 bases, with 8 bases of the junction left unmatched. CDR1 is MNHEY and CDR2 is SMNVEV in the germline V gene (reference sequence). The CDR3 runs 17 residues. The chain's CDR3 is CASSFYGQGAETGELFF. DNA for the CDR3: TGTGCCAGCAGTTTCTACGGACAGGGGGCGGAGACCGGGGAGCTGTTTTTT.

The J gene is TRBJ1-4, the V gene TRBV19; 9 bases fit TRBD1. CDR1 is LNHDA and CDR2 is SQIVND in the germline V gene (reference sequence). The junction had 8 bases not matched to a gene; V was cut back by 4 bases and J by 8 bases. This CDR3 region has 15 residues. The CDR3 here is CASSTGQGFEEKLFF. CDR3 nucleotides: TGTGCCAGTAGTACGGGACAGGGTTTTGAAGAAAAACTGTTTTTT.

The chain links TRBV2 to TRBJ1-5; D is unclear. Trimming pared 1 base from V and 4 bases from J, leaving 8 bases between. Germline CDR1 is SNHLY and CDR2 is FYNNEI. The CDR3 is made up of 14 amino acids. The CDR3 spells CASSEDRINQPQHF. The DNA of the CDR3 is TGTGCCAGCAGTGAAGACAGAATTAATCAGCCCCAGCATTTT. The full variable domain, with the rest looked up from reference TRBV2 and TRBJ1-5, is EPEVTQTPSHQVTQMGQEVILRCVPISNHLYFYWYRQILGQKVEFLVSFYNNEISEKSEIFDDQFSVERPDGSNFTLKIRSTKLEDSAMYFCASSEDRINQPQHFGDGTRLSIL.

V usage is TRBV11-2 and J usage is TRBJ1-3; D gene uncertain. The V gene lost 5 bases and the J gene lost 0 bases, with 8 bases spanning the gap. Germline V gene lookup returns CDR1 SGHAT and CDR2 FQNNGV. The CDR3 covers 14 residues. CDR3 coding DNA: TGTGCCAGCAGCCATCCTAGCTCTGGAAACACCATATATTTT. Translated, it gives CASSHPSSGNTIYF.

This clone was detected once. The rearrangement links TRBV28 to TRBJ2-2; weak D call: TRBD2 (5 bases). V was cut by 4 bases and J by 2 bases, with 11 bases left in between. Germline assignment: CDR1 MDHEN and CDR2 SYDVKM. The CDR3 sequence is 15 residues long. CDR3 sequence reads: CASSSSGTNTGELFF. The CDR3 nucleotides read TGTGCCAGCAGTTCATCGGGAACTAACACCGGGGAGCTGTTTTTT.